The T cell receptor beta chain under discussion was sequenced for a study of early T cells in non-severe SARS-CoV-2 infection. As for the study in general: Bulk RNA isolated from unsorted whole blood underwent sequencing; chains were not paired. The study, taken as a whole, reports: There was a bias toward anti-spike CD8 responses in VDJdb matching, which missed private and CD4 specificities.

This clonotype has a handful of counts. Antigen unknown. Trimming removed 4 bases at V and 2 bases at J, with 14 bases between. Per the germline V gene, CDR1 is SGHTA and CDR2 is FQGNSA. This CDR3 has 16 residues. Individually, cDNA molecules had unique molecular identifiers attached to them. In TCRdb, the 5' RACE reads were re-called with MiXCR into one record per CDR3 protein. The sample holds tens of thousands of distinct CDR3 sequences, approximately 5.7% seen once. The rearrangement uses TRBV7-2 and TRBJ2-2, with D perhaps TRBD1 (6 bases). The sequence was collected from an adult who was a healthcare worker with PCR-confirmed SARS-CoV-2 infection or an uninfected control (not recorded which). Sequences were derived from whole blood, sampled at baseline. This CDR3 is CASSSGHFLNTGELFF. CDR3 nucleotide sequence: TGTGCCAGCAGCTCGGGACACTTCCTAAACACCGGGGAGCTGTTTTTT.